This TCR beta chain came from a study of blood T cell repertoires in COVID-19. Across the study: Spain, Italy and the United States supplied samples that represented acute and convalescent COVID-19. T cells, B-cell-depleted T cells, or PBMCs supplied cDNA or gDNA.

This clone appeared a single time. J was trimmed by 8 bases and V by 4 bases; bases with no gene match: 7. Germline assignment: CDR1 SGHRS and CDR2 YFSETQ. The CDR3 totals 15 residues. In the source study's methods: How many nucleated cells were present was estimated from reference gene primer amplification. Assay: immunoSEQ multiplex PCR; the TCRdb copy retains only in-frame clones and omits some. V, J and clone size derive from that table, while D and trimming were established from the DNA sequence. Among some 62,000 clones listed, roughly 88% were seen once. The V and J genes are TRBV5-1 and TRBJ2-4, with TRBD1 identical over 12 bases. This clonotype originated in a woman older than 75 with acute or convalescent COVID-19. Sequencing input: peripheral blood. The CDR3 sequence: CASSGTGQGADIQYF. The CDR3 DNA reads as TGCGCCAGCAGCGGAACGGGACAGGGGGCGGACATTCAGTACTTC.